A single sample is the source of the 23 T cell receptor beta chains below, sequenced in a study of cytomegalovirus exposure and HLA in healthy donors. PCR used 60 Vbeta primers and 13 Jbeta primers. The repertoire was sequenced with immunoSEQ multiplex PCR; TCRdb's copy has only in-frame clones and lacks some. The sample shows around 130,000 clones, over 75% of them seen only once. Sequencing was performed on PBMCs. These receptors were collected from a woman in her thirties or forties in good health and CMV-seronegative.

The V call is TRBV7-2, the J call TRBJ2-5; TRBD2 aligns across 8 bases. V trimming: 7 bases; J trimming: 4 bases; junction bases outside the gene matches: 11. The length of the CDR3 is 15 residues. Per the germline V gene, CDR1 is SGHTA and CDR2 is FQGNSA. In nucleotides, the CDR3 is TGTGCCAGCACTCAGACCAGCGGGAGAGGAGAGACCCAGTACTTC. Encoded protein: CASTQTSGRGETQYF.

In regard to this clone: Other DNA sequences in the same sample also yield this CDR3. The chain has TRBV7-2 and TRBJ2-7, with D tentatively TRBD1 (5 bases). Trimming stripped 4 bases from V and 4 bases from J, with 8 bases between. The CDR3 consists of 12 residues. The germline CDR1 and CDR2 sequences are SGHTA and FQGNSA. The CDR3 protein is CASSSQGYEQYF. The CDR3 DNA follows: TGTGCCAGCAGCTCCCAGGGTTACGAGCAGTACTTC.

This chain links TRBV28 with TRBJ2-7, with 9 bases identical to TRBD1. CDR1 is MDHEN and CDR2 is SYDVKM in the germline V gene. This CDR3 has 13 residues. J was trimmed by 3 bases and V by 7 bases; bases with no gene match: 4. The CDR3 spells CASNPGQGYEQYF. The CDR3 nucleotides are TGTGCCAGCAATCCGGGACAGGGCTACGAGCAGTACTTC.

V usage is TRBV28 and J usage is TRBJ2-5; D gene uncertain. This CDR3 has 14 amino acids. CDR1 is MDHEN and CDR2 is SYDVKM in the germline V gene. V was trimmed by 2 bases and J by 0 bases, leaving 7 bases between them. The CDR3 region is CASSLVQYQETQYF. The CDR3 DNA follows: TGTGCCAGCAGTTTAGTCCAGTACCAAGAGACCCAGTACTTC.

This clone was observed once. The rearrangement uses TRBV28 and TRBJ2-3, with 8 bases identical to TRBD1. Germline CDR1 MDHEN, CDR2 SYDVKM. This CDR3 is 16 amino acids long. V lost 4 bases and J lost 0; bases outside the gene matches: 6. For the CDR3, the DNA is TGTGCCAGCAGTTCGGGGACAGGCCACAGCACAGATACGCAGTATTTT. Its translation: CASSSGTGHSTDTQYF.

The CDR3 DNA is TGTGCCAGCCGAGATGGCGGACAAGTCTATGGCTACACCTTC. This translates into CASRDGGQVYGYTF. V is TRBV27 and J is TRBJ1-2, with D perhaps TRBD1 (5 bases). Trimming cost V 8 bases and J 4 bases, with 17 bases left between them. There are 14 residues in the CDR3. The V gene's germline CDR1 is MNHEY and CDR2 SMNVEV (reference sequence).

The chain combines TRBV6-5 with TRBJ2-3; 10 nucleotides agree with TRBD2. Per the germline V gene, CDR1 is MNHEY and CDR2 is SVGAGI. V trimming: 4 bases; J trimming: 7 bases; junction bases outside the gene matches: 11. The CDR3 is 16 residues long. CDR3 loop: CASSWIRTSGLNTQYF. In DNA form, the CDR3 reads TGTGCCAGCAGTTGGATCCGGACTAGCGGTCTCAATACGCAGTATTTT.

The V call is TRBV7-9, the J call TRBJ2-7, with 9 bases lining up with TRBD2. This CDR3 is built from 16 residues. Germline lookup yields CDR1 SEHNR and CDR2 FQNEAQ (reference sequence). Trimming removed 1 base from V and 0 bases from J; junction bases left unmatched: 4. Here the CDR3 reads CASSLGSGRSSYEQYF. The CDR3 DNA sequence: TGTGCCAGCAGCTTAGGTAGCGGGAGAAGCTCCTACGAGCAGTACTTC.

The V and J genes are TRBV7-9 and TRBJ2-5; 8 positions match TRBD1. The CDR3 sequence is 13 residues long. The germline CDR1 and CDR2 sequences are SEHNR and FQNEAQ (reference sequence). V dropped 7 bases and J dropped 4; count of bases not matched to a gene: 5. Written as DNA, the CDR3 is TGTGCCAGCAACTTTGGACAGGGAGAGACCCAGTACTTC. Protein sequence: CASNFGQGETQYF.

The chain couples TRBV28 to TRBJ2-5, with D maybe TRBD1 (6 bases). The CDR3 length is 16 residues. The germline V and J ends were trimmed by 6 bases and 4 bases, with 21 bases remaining between them. Per the germline V gene, CDR1 is MDHEN and CDR2 is SYDVKM. The CDR3 protein is CASRYRARQRRETQYF. In nucleotides, the CDR3 is TGTGCCAGCAGGTACAGGGCGAGACAACGTCGAGAGACCCAGTACTTC.

V gene TRBV11-2 combines with J gene TRBJ2-7; 7 bases map to TRBD2. This CDR3 is 13 amino acids long. V lost 4 bases, J lost 2 bases, and 2 bases stayed unmatched. From germline, CDR1 is SGHAT and CDR2 FQNNGV. The CDR3 region is CASSSLAAYEQYF. The CDR3 DNA is TGTGCCAGCAGCTCGCTAGCGGCCTACGAGCAGTACTTC.

CDR3 bases: TGTGCCAGCAGCTTGGGGGGGTTGACTAGTAATGAGCAGTTCTTC. Translating it yields CASSLGGLTSNEQFF. The chain joins TRBV5-6 to TRBJ2-1; possibly TRBD2 for D (6 bases). This CDR3 is built from 15 residues. V shed 0 bases and J shed 7 bases, with 14 bases lying between them. CDR1 is SGHDT, CDR2 YYEEEE, per germline.

The gene calls are TRBV7-6 and TRBJ1-2; 7 nucleotides agree with TRBD1. The length of the CDR3 is 13 residues. The trim removed 4 bases at V and 2 bases at J, leaving 1 base unmatched. CDR1 and CDR2 (germline): SGHVS, FNYEAQ. The CDR3 region has the DNA TGTGCCAGCAGCTCGACAGGGAACTATGGCTACACCTTC. Its protein product is CASSSTGNYGYTF.

This chain connects TRBV10-3 to TRBJ2-7; 11 bases align to TRBD1. Germline CDR1 reads ENHRY; CDR2 reads SYGVKD. V lost 4 bases and J lost 4; bases outside the gene matches: 3. The CDR3 loop spans 14 amino acids. Here the CDR3 reads CAISGGDRGYEQYF. The CDR3 DNA reads as TGTGCCATCAGTGGAGGGGACAGGGGGTACGAGCAGTACTTC.

This clone has a single count. The chain combines TRBV5-1 with TRBJ2-1; 8 bases map to TRBD1. This CDR3 comprises 14 residues. CDR1 and CDR2 from the germline V gene are SGHRS and YFSETQ. Trimming removed 7 bases from V and 4 bases from J; junction bases left unmatched: 7. The CDR3 sequence: CASGLDRDYNEQFF. For the CDR3, the DNA is TGCGCCAGCGGCCTGGACAGGGATTACAATGAGCAGTTCTTC.

Regarding this clone: The same CDR3 is also encoded by other DNA sequences in this sample. The chain couples TRBV2 to TRBJ2-7; D uncertain. The ends were cut back, 6 bases at V and 4 bases at J, with 4 bases in the middle. Germline V gene lookup returns CDR1 SNHLY and CDR2 FYNNEI. The CDR3 runs to 10 residues. The CDR3 loop reads CASREYEQYF. CDR3 DNA: TGTGCCAGCAGGGAGTACGAGCAGTACTTC.

The chain couples TRBV15 to TRBJ2-7; possible D gene TRBD1, 6 bases. V lost 3 bases and J lost 0, with 18 bases in between. In germline, CDR1 is LNHNV, CDR2 YYDKDF (reference sequence). This CDR3 has 17 residues. CDR3 region: CATSSGTRTGSSYEQYF. CDR3 in DNA: TGTGCCACCAGCAGCGGTACCCGTACAGGGAGCTCCTACGAGCAGTACTTC.

This clone appeared a few times. The chain combines TRBV11-3 with TRBJ2-1; D is unclear. The CDR3 runs 14 residues. V was cut by 3 bases and J by 5 bases, with 11 bases left in between. Germline V gives CDR1 SGHNT, CDR2 YENEEA. CDR3 loop: CASSFAVRNNEQFF. The CDR3 coding sequence is TGTGCCAGCAGCTTTGCGGTGAGAAACAATGAGCAGTTCTTC.

This clone has only a few counts. The genes are TRBV6-6 and TRBJ2-7, with 12 positions matching TRBD2. With 6 bases clipped from V and 2 bases from J, the junction kept 5 bases outside the gene matches. From germline, CDR1 is MNHNY and CDR2 SVGAGI (reference sequence). The CDR3 totals 15 residues. CDR3 in amino acids: CASRGLAGPTYEQYF. The CDR3 DNA sequence: TGTGCCAGCAGGGGACTAGCGGGTCCGACCTACGAGCAGTACTTC.

The chain is built from TRBV5-1 and TRBJ2-1; D perhaps matches TRBD2 (6 bases). The V and J ends lost 7 bases and 8 bases respectively, with 31 bases between them. CDR1 is SGHRS, CDR2 YFSETQ, per germline. The CDR3 runs 18 residues. The CDR3 spells CASSPDWGGTLGEDEQFF. Here the CDR3 DNA reads TGCGCCAGCTCCCCGGACTGGGGAGGAACTCTAGGGGAGGATGAGCAGTTCTTC.

The chain joins TRBV5-8 to TRBJ2-7, with 12 nucleotides matching TRBD2. The V segment lost 3 bases and the J segment 3 bases; nucleotides outside the gene matches: 7. Germline assignment: CDR1 SGHTS and CDR2 YDEGEE. The CDR3 is 16 residues long. The CDR3 region is CASSSRTSGILYEQYF. CDR3 in DNA: TGTGCCAGCAGCTCCAGGACTAGCGGGATCCTCTACGAGCAGTACTTC.

This clone was observed once. V gene TRBV27 combines with J gene TRBJ1-2, with D possibly TRBD1 on 5 matching bases. There are 15 residues in the CDR3. Germline assignment: CDR1 MNHEY and CDR2 SMNVEV (reference sequence). The V end was cut by 3 bases, the J end by 4 bases, with 15 bases between. Written as DNA, the CDR3 is TGTGCCAGCAGTTTCCGACAGCCGGGGGGCTATGGCTACACCTTC. Translation: CASSFRQPGGYGYTF.

V and J are TRBV7-2 and TRBJ1-4; D perhaps matches TRBD1 (6 bases). Germline-derived CDR1 and CDR2 are SGHTA and FQGNSA. The CDR3 is 16 residues long. V shed 4 bases and J shed 8 bases, with 20 bases lying between them. CDR3 in DNA: TGTGCCAGCAGCTGGCCGGCCGGGGGCGGGGGCGAAAAACTGTTTTTT. Translated: CASSWPAGGGGEKLFF.